This T cell receptor (beta chain) was identified in a study of blood T cells in healthy people across ages (dated by TCRdb to between 2015 and 2016). In terms of the full investigation: In model experiments, template switching captured roughly one uniquely barcoded TCR beta cDNA molecule for every two T cells. To track age-related changes in TCR beta repertoire diversity, the study relied on deep sequencing normalized with unique cDNA molecular identifiers. The donors were divided into four age groups: young (average roughly 17 years), middle-aged (roughly 40), aged (under 70) and long-lived (approximately 74). For two donors (one aged 18 to 29 and one aged 80 or older), the study analyzed two additional independent replicas of 1 million unique cDNA reads from the same blood draw. Donors of different ages were randomly distributed across sequencing lanes to avoid experimental bias.

Library preparation used 5' RACE. Sequenced on an Illumina HiSeq 2500. A second PCR of about 6 to 11 cycles was run with a J-beta primer mix and a sample-barcoded 5' primer. A unique molecular identifier was introduced onto each TCR beta cDNA molecule by a template-switch 5' adaptor carrying 12 random nucleotides. Each sample yielded at least 2.5 million CDR3-containing paired-end reads. First-strand cDNA was synthesized from all RNA with the Mint cDNA synthesis kit, primed by a TRBC-specific oligonucleotide. Following uracil-DNA glycosylase treatment, all cDNA underwent a first 18-cycle PCR with the universal primers M1SS and BC2_uni_R. The paper's processing steps were these. For normalization, 1 million high-quality reads were randomly selected from each sample, with every read carrying a distinct molecular identifier. Reads with shared molecular identifiers were discarded instead of being binned into consensus sequences. MiTCR, run with a Q25 quality threshold and the strictest error-elimination algorithm, handled CDR3 identification, clonotype clustering and error correction. A nonparametric unseen species model with Euler transformation was used to estimate lower-bound total TCR beta diversity. The public reads were run again by TCRdb, first through fastp at Q25 and then through MiXCR, and only productive beta chains were kept. Each CDR3 protein gets just one entry, which takes the most common genes and DNA from the rows behind it. TCRdb's processing, not the study's, gives the V and J calls here. Here the sample has more than 550,000 distinct CDR3 sequences; about 20% occur a single time. The ten top clones hold 22% of the sample.

The research as a whole found: Observed TCR beta diversity correlated strongly with the percentage of naive T cells measured by flow cytometry. The CMV infection status of donors was not known, potentially confounding age-related changes in expanded clonotypes. Observed TCR beta diversity per million T cells fell roughly linearly with age, and a significant reduction was already apparent by age around 39. Bulk unsorted PBMC profiling prevented conclusive comparison of naive and antigen-experienced compartments. The long-lived group showed more naive CD4+ T cells, fewer expanded clones and increased TCR diversity than the aged group, suggesting age selection. Total diversity estimates from one million sequenced T cells were considered lower bounds and underestimates.

Note on this clonotype: Which antigen it targets is not known. No base qualities exist here, and no much larger clone lies one base off it.

The germline ends are 13 bases apart after V is trimmed by 8 bases and J by 5 bases. The germline V gene specifies MNHEY as CDR1 and SVGAGI as CDR2. The CDR3 has 13 amino acids, counting the end cysteine and phenylalanine. CDR3 DNA only is kept here, 39 bases in frame from base 1. The roughly 39 donors, aged roughly 6 to 90 years, were systemically healthy Caucasian individuals from Russia. Each donor gave ten milliliters of peripheral blood, drawn into EDTA-treated Vacutainer tubes. Ficoll-Paque density-gradient centrifugation was used to isolate PBMCs, with at least 6 million per sample. Trizol reagent was used to extract total RNA from the PBMCs, yielding at least 6 micrograms per sample. Naive CD45RAhigh/CD27high T cell percentages were measured by flow cytometry on a PBMC aliquot from every donor.

The source material was blood. The source is a man aged 65 to 79 in good health. The V and J segments used are TRBV6-5 and TRBJ1-5; a confident D gene designation cannot be given. The bases read TGTGCCAGCGGGAGGGAGAAGGATCAGCCCCAGCATTTT. Its amino acids are CASGREKDQPQHF.